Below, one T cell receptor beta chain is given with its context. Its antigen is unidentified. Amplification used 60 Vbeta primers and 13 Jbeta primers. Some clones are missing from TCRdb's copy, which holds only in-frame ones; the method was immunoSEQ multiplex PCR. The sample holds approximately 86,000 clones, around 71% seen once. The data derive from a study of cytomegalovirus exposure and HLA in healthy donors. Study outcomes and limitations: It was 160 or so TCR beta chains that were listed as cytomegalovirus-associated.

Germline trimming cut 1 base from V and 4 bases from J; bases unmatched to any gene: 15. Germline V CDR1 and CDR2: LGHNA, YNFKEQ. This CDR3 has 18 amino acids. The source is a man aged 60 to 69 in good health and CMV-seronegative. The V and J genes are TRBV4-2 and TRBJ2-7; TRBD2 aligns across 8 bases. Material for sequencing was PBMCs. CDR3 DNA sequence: TGTGCCAGCAGCCAAGGGGTAAACGGGGGGGCCACTGGGTACGAGCAGTACTTC. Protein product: CASSQGVNGGATGYEQYF.